This T cell receptor (beta chain) was recovered during a study of Graves' ophthalmopathy and Graves' hyperthyroidism listed by TCRdb under 2018. For the study in its entirety: Peripheral blood was collected at initial diagnosis, before any treatment. Following sampling, methimazole starting at 30 mg daily was administered to hyperthyroidism patients, and high-dose intravenous methylprednisolone was administered to ophthalmopathy patients. In 6 or 7 hyperthyroidism patients, T-cell repertoires of thyroid tissue and blood were compared. In total, approximately 130 blood samples were TCR-sequenced: 43 ophthalmopathy, approximately 75 hyperthyroidism and around 17 hyperthyroidism-to-ophthalmopathy patients. The study used TCR beta repertoire signatures to distinguish Graves' ophthalmopathy from Graves' hyperthyroidism and to predict progression to ophthalmopathy. For independent validation, a separate cohort was made up of approximately 19 hyperthyroidism patients plus 17 patients who later progressed from hyperthyroidism to ophthalmopathy. A discovery set of 100 patients (more than 40 ophthalmopathy, about 58 stable hyperthyroidism) was enrolled to explore V-J signatures distinguishing ophthalmopathy from hyperthyroidism. The study at large found these results: Most expanded thyroid clonotypes with frequency above 0.001 were also detected in blood, suggesting blood repertoires may reflect the thyroid immune response. In cross-validation, the 13-signature model distinguished ophthalmopathy from stable hyperthyroidism with around 90% sensitivity and about 81% specificity, while in the test set the corresponding values were approximately 79% and 70%. No statistical method was used to set the sample size in advance, and the investigators knew which group each participant was assigned to. In validation, the model predicted ophthalmopathy progression with about 71% sensitivity and 72% to 80% specificity; 12 predicted patients were CT-confirmed with GO in a median of approximately six months.

Ophthalmopathy patients had moderately to severely active disease, Clinical Activity Score of at least 3, NOSPECS grade of at least 4, and disease duration under 3 months. Patients with other autoimmune diseases, uncontrolled infections, pregnancy or lactation were excluded from the study. Diagnosis relied on clinical symptoms, serum thyroxine, TRAb, thyroid ultrasound and orbital computed tomography. Using Ficoll-Paque density gradient centrifugation, PBMCs were isolated from 10 ml of fresh peripheral blood. Trizol reagent was used to extract the total RNA, and its quality was then checked on an Agilent 2100 Bioanalyzer. TCR beta CDR3 regions were amplified from RNA transcripts for repertoire sequencing. A first-round RT-PCR used HTBI primers with the Qiagen OneStep RT-PCR kit, followed by a second-round multiplex PCR, size selection and purification. Libraries were sequenced on an Illumina HiSeq2000 using paired-end 100 bp reads. The authors processed their data as follows. Reads were processed with SOAPnuke, discarding reads with adapters, uncalled bases, mean Phred below 15, or no exact constant-primer or identifier match. COPE v1.2.5 was used to merge high-quality paired reads. Each unique nucleotide sequence was treated as a clonotype, and MiTCR v1.1 was used to align the clonotypes to the IMGT TRB V, D and J references. Analysis was restricted to V-J combinations with a frequency above 0.0001, which covered roughly 99% of repertoires. For each V-J combination, a TCR clonal expansion and chaos score was defined as F50 clonal expansion divided by the chaos observed in the TCRdist matrix. Welch's t-statistics and random forest were used to narrow the features down to more than 10 V-J combinations, which were then fed into a naive Bayes classifier. Thyroid-blood repertoire similarity was quantified with the Morisita-Horn index. TCRdb reran the public reads through fastp at Q25 and MiXCR, keeping productive beta chains. Rows with one shared CDR3 protein collapse into an entry with the most common genes and DNA. The V and J calls, along with clone size, are taken from TCRdb and not from the paper's own processing. The sample table contains some 750,000 distinct CDR3 sequences; only one count was recorded for about 44% of them. Together, the top ten hold around 40% of the sample.

On this clonotype itself: What antigen it recognizes has not been identified. One end of the junction does not line up with germline, which may come from a read error.

Inclusive of the bounding cysteine and phenylalanine, the CDR3 is 17 residues long. CDR3 DNA only is kept here, 51 bases in frame from base 1. The germline V gene yields SGHTA for CDR1 and FQGNSA for CDR2. The rearrangement joined TRBV7-2 to TRBJ2-7, with TRBD1 perhaps the D gene, on 8 matching bases. Sequencing input: peripheral blood. This sequence originates from an adult man with Graves' ophthalmopathy. Here the CDR3 is given as CASSRTGGGHLPYEQHF. Here is the DNA: TGTGCCAGCAGCCGAACAGGGGGGGGCCACCTTCCCTACGAGCAGCACTTC.